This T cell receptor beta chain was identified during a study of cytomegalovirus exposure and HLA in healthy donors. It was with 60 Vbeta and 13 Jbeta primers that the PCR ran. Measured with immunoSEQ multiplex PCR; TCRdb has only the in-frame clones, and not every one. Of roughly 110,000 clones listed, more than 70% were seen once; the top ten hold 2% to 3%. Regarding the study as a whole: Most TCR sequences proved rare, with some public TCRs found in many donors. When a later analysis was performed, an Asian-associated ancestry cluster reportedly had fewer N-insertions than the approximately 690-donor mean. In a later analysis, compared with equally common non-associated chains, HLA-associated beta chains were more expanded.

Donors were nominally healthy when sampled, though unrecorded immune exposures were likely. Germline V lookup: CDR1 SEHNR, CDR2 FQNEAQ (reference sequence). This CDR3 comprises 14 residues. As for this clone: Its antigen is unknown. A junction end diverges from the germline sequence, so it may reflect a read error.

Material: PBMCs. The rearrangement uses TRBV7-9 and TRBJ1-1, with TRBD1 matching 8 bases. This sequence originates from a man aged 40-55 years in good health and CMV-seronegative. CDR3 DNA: TGTTCCAGCAGCAGGACAGGGTTGAACACTGAAGCTTTCTTT. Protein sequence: CSSSRTGLNTEAFF.